This T cell receptor beta chain was sequenced for a study of T cell responses to AZD1222 COVID-19 vaccine. The V and J ends lost 6 bases and 8 bases respectively, with 17 bases between them. The V gene's germline CDR1 is SGHAT and CDR2 FQNNGV. The CDR3 is made up of 14 amino acids. Sequencing was performed with immunoSEQ multiplex PCR; in TCRdb, only in-frame clones are kept and a portion is missing. The repertoire holds 100,000 to 150,000 clones, approximately 85% seen once, with approximately 8.5% in the top ten. The source material was peripheral blood, sampled on day 0 of AZD1222 vaccination. V and J are TRBV11-2 and TRBJ2-1; no definite D call. The receptor was isolated from an adult in good health. For the CDR3, the DNA is TGTGCCAGCAGAATAGATCGGCTTACAGATGAGCAGTTCTTC. It codes for CASRIDRLTDEQFF.